This note documents a single TCR beta chain sequence. Its antigen is as yet unknown. The source of the sample is a study of response to subunit inactivated influenza vaccine. Study-wide findings and caveats: There was a suggestion from the authors that each seasonal influenza vaccination recruits few new T cells.

TCRdb recomputed calls from the RT-PCR reads with MiXCR, one row per CDR3 protein. The repertoire has more than 400,000 distinct CDR3 sequences, 7.2% of them found once; the top ten carry approximately 14%. Germline values: CDR1 ENHRY, CDR2 SYGVKD. Trimming took 1 base from V and 0 from J, leaving 15 bases between them. The length of the CDR3 is 18 residues. V usage is TRBV10-3 and J usage is TRBJ2-2, with TRBD1 as a possible D gene (5 bases). This material consisted of PBMCs from blood, taken roughly 24 months after vaccination. The receptor comes from a man between 50 and 75 years old who received an inactivated influenza vaccine. The DNA for the CDR3 is TGTGCCATCAGTGAGTTCTTATCGACAGCCGCGAACACCGGGGAGCTGTTTTTT. Protein sequence: CAISEFLSTAANTGELFF.